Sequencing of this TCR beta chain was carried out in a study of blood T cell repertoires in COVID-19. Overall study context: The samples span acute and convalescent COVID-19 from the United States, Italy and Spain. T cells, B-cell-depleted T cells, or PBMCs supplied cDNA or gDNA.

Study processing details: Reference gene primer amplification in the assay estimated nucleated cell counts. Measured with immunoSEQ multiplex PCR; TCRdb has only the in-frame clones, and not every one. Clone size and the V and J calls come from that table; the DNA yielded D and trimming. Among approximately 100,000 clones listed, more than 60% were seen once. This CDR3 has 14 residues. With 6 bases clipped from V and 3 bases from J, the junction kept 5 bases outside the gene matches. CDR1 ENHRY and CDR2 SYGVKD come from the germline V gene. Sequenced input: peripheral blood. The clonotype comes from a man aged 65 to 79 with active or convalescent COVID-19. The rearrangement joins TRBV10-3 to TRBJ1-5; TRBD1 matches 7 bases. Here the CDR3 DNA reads TGTGCCATCAGCTCCGGGACAGTCAATCAGCCCCAGCATTTT. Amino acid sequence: CAISSGTVNQPQHF.